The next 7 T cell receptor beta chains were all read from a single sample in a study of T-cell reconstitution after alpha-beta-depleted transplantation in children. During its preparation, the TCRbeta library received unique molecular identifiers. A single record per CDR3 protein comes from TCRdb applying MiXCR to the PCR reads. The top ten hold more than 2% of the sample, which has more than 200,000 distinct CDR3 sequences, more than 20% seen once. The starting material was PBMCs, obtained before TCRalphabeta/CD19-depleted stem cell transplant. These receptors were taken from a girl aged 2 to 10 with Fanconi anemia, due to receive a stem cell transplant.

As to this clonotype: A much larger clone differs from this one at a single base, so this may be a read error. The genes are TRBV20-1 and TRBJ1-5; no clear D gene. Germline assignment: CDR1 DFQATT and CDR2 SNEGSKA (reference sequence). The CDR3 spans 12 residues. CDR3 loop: CSSSGSNQPQHF. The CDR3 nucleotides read TGCAGTTCTAGCGGTAGCAATCAGCCCCAGCATTTT.

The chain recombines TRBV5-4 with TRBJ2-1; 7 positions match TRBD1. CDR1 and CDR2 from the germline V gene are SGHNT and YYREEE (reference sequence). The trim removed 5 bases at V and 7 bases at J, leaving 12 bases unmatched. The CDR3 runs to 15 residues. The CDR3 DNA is TGTGCCAGCAGACCAACAGGGGCCGCTTTGAATGAGCAGTTCTTC. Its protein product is CASRPTGAALNEQFF.

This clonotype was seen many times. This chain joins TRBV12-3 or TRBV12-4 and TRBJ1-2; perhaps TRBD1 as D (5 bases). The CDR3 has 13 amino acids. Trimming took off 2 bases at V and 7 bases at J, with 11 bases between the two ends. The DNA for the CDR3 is TGTGCCAGCAGTTTAAATGGGGGAGGTGGCTACACCTTC. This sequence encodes CASSLNGGGGYTF.

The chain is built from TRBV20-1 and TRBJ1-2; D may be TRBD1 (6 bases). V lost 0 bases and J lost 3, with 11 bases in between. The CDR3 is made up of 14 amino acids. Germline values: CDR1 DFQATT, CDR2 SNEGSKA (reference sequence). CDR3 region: CSARDEDRHYGYTF. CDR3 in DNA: TGCAGTGCTAGAGATGAAGACAGGCACTATGGCTACACCTTC.

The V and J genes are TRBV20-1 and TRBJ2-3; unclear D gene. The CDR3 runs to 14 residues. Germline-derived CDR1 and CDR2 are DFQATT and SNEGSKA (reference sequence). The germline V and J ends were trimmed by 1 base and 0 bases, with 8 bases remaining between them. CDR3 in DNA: TGCAGTGCTAGAGGCCCATCCAGCACAGATACGCAGTATTTT. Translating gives CSARGPSSTDTQYF.

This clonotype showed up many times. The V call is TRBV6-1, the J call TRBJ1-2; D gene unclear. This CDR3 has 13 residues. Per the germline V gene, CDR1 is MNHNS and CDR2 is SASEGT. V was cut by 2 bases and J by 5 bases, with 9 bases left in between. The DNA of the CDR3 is TGTGCCAGCAGTGAAATCGGTTTATATGGCTACACCTTC. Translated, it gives CASSEIGLYGYTF.

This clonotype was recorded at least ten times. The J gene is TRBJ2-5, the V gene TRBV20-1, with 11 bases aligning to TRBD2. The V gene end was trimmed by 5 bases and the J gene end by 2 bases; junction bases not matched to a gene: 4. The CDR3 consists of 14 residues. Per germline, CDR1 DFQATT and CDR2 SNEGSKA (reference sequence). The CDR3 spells CSACGLAGQETQYF. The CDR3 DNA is TGCAGTGCTTGCGGACTAGCGGGTCAAGAGACCCAGTACTTC.